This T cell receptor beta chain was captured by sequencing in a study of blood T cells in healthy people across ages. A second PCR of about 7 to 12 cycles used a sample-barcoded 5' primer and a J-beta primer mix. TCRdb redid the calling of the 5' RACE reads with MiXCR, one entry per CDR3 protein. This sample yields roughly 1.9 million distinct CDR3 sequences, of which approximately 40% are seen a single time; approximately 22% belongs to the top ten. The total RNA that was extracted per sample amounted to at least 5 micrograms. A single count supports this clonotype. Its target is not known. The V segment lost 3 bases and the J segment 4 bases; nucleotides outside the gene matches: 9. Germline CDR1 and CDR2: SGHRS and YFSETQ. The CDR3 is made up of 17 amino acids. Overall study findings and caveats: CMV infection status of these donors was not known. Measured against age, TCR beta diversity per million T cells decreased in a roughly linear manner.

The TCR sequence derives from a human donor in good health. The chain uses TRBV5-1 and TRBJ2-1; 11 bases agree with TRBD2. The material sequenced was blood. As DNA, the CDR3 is TGCGCCAGCAGCTCGGGCACTACTAGCGGGGGTTACAATGAGCAGTTCTTC. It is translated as CASSSGTTSGGYNEQFF.